Listed here are 26 T cell receptor beta chains from one sample, sequenced in a study of blood T cell repertoires in COVID-19. The repertoire was sequenced with immunoSEQ multiplex PCR; TCRdb's copy has only in-frame clones and lacks some. The table lists over 150,000 clones, roughly 85% of them singletons, with roughly 6% in the top ten. Sequencing was performed on PBMCs or T cells enriched from blood (not recorded which). These receptors were obtained from a man aged 40-49 years who had recovered from COVID-19.

The rearrangement uses TRBV4-1 and TRBJ2-7; D ambiguous. The CDR3 length is 13 residues. Trimming pared 0 bases from V and 8 bases from J, leaving 11 bases between. Germline lookup yields CDR1 MGHRA and CDR2 YSYEKL. CDR3 nucleotide sequence: TGCGCCAGCAGCCAAGATTCCAGCGAACAGCAGTACTTC. This codes for CASSQDSSEQQYF.

The V call is TRBV5-4, the J call TRBJ1-6; 8 positions match TRBD1. Germline V lookup: CDR1 SGHNT, CDR2 YYREEE (reference sequence). The CDR3 runs to 14 residues. The V and J ends lost 2 bases and 10 bases, in that order; junction bases with no gene match: 5. CDR3 nucleotides: TGTGCCAGCAGCTTCGGACAGGGTTTGTCACCCCTCCACTTT. Amino acid sequence: CASSFGQGLSPLHF.

The count of this clone is one. CDR3 DNA: TGTGCCAGCAGCCAGGACAGGGTGGATACGCAGTATTTT. Protein: CASSQDRVDTQYF. This chain connects TRBV14 to TRBJ2-3, with TRBD1 matching 8 bases. The CDR3 spans 13 residues. The junction had 2 bases not matched to a gene; V was cut back by 3 bases and J by 6 bases. Germline CDR1 reads SGHDN; CDR2 reads FVKESK.

V gene TRBV27 combines with J gene TRBJ2-1; 9 positions match TRBD2. Germline CDR1 and CDR2: MNHEY and SMNVEV (reference sequence). The V segment lost 7 bases and the J segment 0 bases; nucleotides outside the gene matches: 7. The CDR3 runs to 16 residues. The CDR3 spells CASTPGLASSYNEQFF. CDR3 nucleotide sequence: TGTGCCAGCACCCCGGGACTAGCCAGCTCCTACAATGAGCAGTTCTTC.

The chain carries TRBV4-1 and TRBJ2-7; 9 nucleotides agree with TRBD2. Trimming took 2 bases from V and 0 from J; bases not matched to a gene: 2. The CDR3 has 15 residues. Germline-derived CDR1 and CDR2 are MGHRA and YSYEKL. The CDR3 region has the DNA TGCGCCAGCAGCCAACCGACTAGCGGCTCCTACGAGCAGTACTTC. It specifies CASSQPTSGSYEQYF.

The rearrangement uses TRBV5-6 and TRBJ1-6, with TRBD1 identical over 7 bases. J lost 8 bases, V lost 5 bases, and 4 bases had no gene match. CDR3 length equals 13 residues. Germline lookup yields CDR1 SGHDT and CDR2 YYEEEE. The CDR3 nucleotides read TGTGCCAGCAGTACCGGGACAGATTCACCCCTCCACTTT. It translates to CASSTGTDSPLHF.

As for this clone: One end of the junction varies from germline; a read error may be responsible. The rearrangement links TRBV12-3 or TRBV12-4 to TRBJ1-2; D is undetermined. CDR3 length: 13 amino acids. The CDR3 nucleotides are TGTGCCAGCAGCTTAGATTTAAACTATGGCTACACCTTC. Encoded protein: CASSLDLNYGYTF.

The V gene is TRBV10-3, the J gene TRBJ2-5, with a tentative D call TRBD2 (6 bases). The CDR3 runs to 12 residues. V lost 4 bases and J 5 bases, leaving 8 bases between the germline ends. Looked up from germline, CDR1 is ENHRY and CDR2 is SYGVKD. CDR3 amino acids: CAISGLEETQYF. The CDR3 bases are TGTGCCATCAGTGGACTAGAGGAGACCCAGTACTTC.

This chain uses TRBV10-3 with TRBJ1-2, with a tentative D call TRBD1 (6 bases). The V and J ends lost 5 bases and 0 bases respectively, with 13 bases between them. Germline V gene sequence: CDR1 ENHRY, CDR2 SYGVKD. CDR3 length: 15 amino acids. This CDR3 reads CAISTSGDPNYGYTF. The CDR3, as DNA: TGTGCCATCAGTACCTCAGGGGATCCTAACTATGGCTACACCTTC.

This clone was seen once. The chain carries TRBV5-1 and TRBJ2-7; tentatively, D is TRBD1 (7 bases). CDR3 length: 13 residues. Trimming removed 2 bases at V and 4 bases at J, with 10 bases between. Germline V gene data show CDR1 as SGHRS and CDR2 as YFSETQ. CDR3 DNA: TGCGCCAGCAGCTTCCCAGGGGGGTACGAGCAGTACTTC. Amino acid sequence: CASSFPGGYEQYF.

In DNA form, the CDR3 reads TGTGCCAGCAGACCCTTTGGGGGGGGAGGTGGCTACACCTTC. This encodes CASRPFGGGGGYTF. The chain links TRBV2 to TRBJ1-2, with D possibly matching TRBD1 (5 bases). V was trimmed by 6 bases and J by 7 bases, leaving 18 bases between them. The CDR3 extends over 14 amino acids. Germline V CDR1 and CDR2: SNHLY, FYNNEI.

This clone has a single count. The chain is built from TRBV15 and TRBJ2-3, with 10 bases fitting TRBD1. V shed 2 bases, J shed 4 bases, and the junction held 6 bases outside the gene matches. Germline CDR1 reads LNHNV; CDR2 reads YYDKDF (reference sequence). This CDR3 has 16 residues. The CDR3 DNA follows: TGTGCCACCAGCAGACGGGACAGGGGAAAACCAGATACGCAGTATTTT. Translating it yields CATSRRDRGKPDTQYF.

V is TRBV5-1 and J is TRBJ2-3, with 12 bases lining up with TRBD2. J was trimmed by 3 bases and V by 0 bases; bases with no gene match: 2. Germline V gene sequence: CDR1 SGHRS, CDR2 YFSETQ. The CDR3 has 16 residues. The CDR3: CASSLDGLAGTDTQYF. The CDR3 bases are TGCGCCAGCAGCTTGGACGGACTAGCGGGGACAGATACGCAGTATTTT.

J is TRBJ2-7 and V is TRBV25-1; D is possibly TRBD1 (6 bases). This CDR3 spans 15 amino acids. Trimming removed 1 base from V and 6 bases from J, with 16 bases in between. Germline lookup yields CDR1 MGHDK and CDR2 SYGVNS. DNA of the CDR3: TGTGCCAGCAGTGAATCCGTGGGGGCGCGAGTCGAGCAGTACTTC. Translating gives CASSESVGARVEQYF.

The chain carries TRBV29-1 and TRBJ2-7; TRBD2 is a possible D gene (5 bases). CDR3 length: 15 amino acids. Deletions cut 5 bases from V and 6 bases from J, with 23 bases between. CDR1 and CDR2 (germline): SQVTM, ANQGSEA. The DNA for the CDR3 is TGCAGCGTTTCCGGCATGGACCCCGGAGGAAGCGAGCAGTACTTC. Its protein product is CSVSGMDPGGSEQYF.

This chain connects TRBV11-2 to TRBJ1-4; D is undetermined. CDR1 and CDR2 from the germline V gene are SGHAT and FQNNGV. With 5 bases removed from V and 3 bases from J, the gap between germline ends came to 16 bases. The length of the CDR3 is 16 residues. The CDR3 is CASSLGQSSPNEKLFF. The CDR3 DNA reads TGTGCCAGCAGCCTTGGGCAGTCCTCACCTAATGAAAAACTGTTTTTT. Together with reference TRBV11-2 and TRBJ1-4, the CDR3 gives the full variable domain: EAGVAQSPRYKIIEKRQSVAFWCNPISGHATLYWYQQILGQGPKLLIQFQNNGVVDDSQLPKDRFSAERLKGVDSTLKIQPAKLEDSAVYLCASSLGQSSPNEKLFFGSGTQLSVL.

Only one count was recorded for this clone. The V and J genes are TRBV9 and TRBJ2-3; D possibly corresponds to TRBD2 (5 bases). Trimming removed 0 bases from V and 4 bases from J, with 12 bases in between. The CDR3 contains 15 residues. Germline CDR1 SGDLS, CDR2 YYNGEE. CDR3 sequence (DNA): TGTGCCAGCAGCGTAGGGAGCGGATACCCAGATACGCAGTATTTT. This sequence encodes CASSVGSGYPDTQYF.

V gene TRBV4-1 combines with J gene TRBJ1-2; TRBD1 is a possible D gene (5 bases). Trimming left V 4 bases short and J 4 bases short, with 19 bases between. Germline V CDR1 and CDR2: MGHRA, YSYEKL. This CDR3 spans 16 amino acids. The CDR3 spells CASSPTPSGAVYGYTF. CDR3 sequence (DNA): TGCGCCAGCAGCCCTACCCCATCTGGGGCCGTCTATGGCTACACCTTC.

The rearrangement uses TRBV7-3 and TRBJ2-5; 7 nucleotides agree with TRBD1. Germline V CDR1 and CDR2: SGHTA, FQGTGA. This CDR3 spans 17 amino acids. The ends lost 4 bases at V and 2 bases at J; junction bases unmatched: 13. DNA of the CDR3: TGTGCCAGCAGCTCCGCACCGGGACAGAGAAAACAAGAGACCCAGTACTTC. Its protein is CASSSAPGQRKQETQYF. The full variable domain, rest sourced from reference TRBV7-3 and TRBJ2-5, is GAGVSQTPSNKVTEKGKYVELRCDPISGHTALYWYRQSLGQGPEFLIYFQGTGAADDSGLPNDRFFAVRPEGSVSTLKIQRTERGDSAVYLCASSSAPGQRKQETQYFGPGTRLLVL.

The chain carries TRBV4-1 and TRBJ2-1; tentative D call: TRBD2 (5 bases). Between the trimmed V and J ends, which lost 3 bases and 4 bases, there was a span of 13 bases. Germline CDR1 reads MGHRA; CDR2 reads YSYEKL. There are 15 residues in the CDR3. The CDR3 is CASSQDRAEYNEQFF. CDR3 bases: TGCGCCAGCAGCCAGGATAGAGCGGAGTACAATGAGCAGTTCTTC.

CDR3 amino acids: CASSQDQPGQGLNTEAFF. CDR3 nucleotide sequence: TGTGCCAGCAGCCAAGACCAGCCCGGACAGGGGTTGAACACTGAAGCTTTCTTT. This chain joins TRBV3-1 (or the pseudogene TRBV3-2) and TRBJ1-1; 9 nucleotides agree with TRBD1. The CDR3 consists of 18 residues. The germline CDR1 and CDR2 sequences are LGHDT and YNNKEL (reference sequence). The trim removed 0 bases at V and 0 bases at J, leaving 8 bases unmatched.

The chain recombines TRBV10-3 with TRBJ2-1; D remains unclear. The CDR3 extends over 14 amino acids. Germline CDR1 reads ENHRY; CDR2 reads SYGVKD. V was trimmed by 7 bases and J by 9 bases, leaving 19 bases between them. Written as DNA, the CDR3 is TGTGCCATCACCAAGACCGGGTCTCCCATTGAGCAGTTCTTC. Translated: CAITKTGSPIEQFF.

This chain connects TRBV13 to TRBJ2-3; D perhaps matches TRBD2 (6 bases). CDR1 PRHDT and CDR2 FYEKMQ come from the germline V gene (reference sequence). The CDR3 length is 15 residues. V was clipped by 10 bases and J by 4 bases, with 21 bases between them. The CDR3 nucleotides are TGTGCCATCCCAACCGGGGGTCGTGAGGCAGATACGCAGTATTTT. This encodes CAIPTGGREADTQYF.

The chain joins TRBV15 to TRBJ2-4; D not resolved. Trimming took off 0 bases at V and 8 bases at J, with 11 bases between the two ends. This CDR3 has 14 residues. Germline CDR1 is LNHNV and CDR2 is YYDKDF (reference sequence). The CDR3 sequence: CATSRDSGWHIQYF. The CDR3 DNA sequence: TGTGCCACCAGCAGAGATTCCGGGTGGCACATTCAGTACTTC.

This chain links TRBV9 with TRBJ2-7; 11 bases are shared with TRBD1. The CDR3 is 16 amino acids. V trimming: 0 bases; J trimming: 3 bases; junction bases outside the gene matches: 5. CDR1 SGDLS and CDR2 YYNGEE come from the germline V gene. The CDR3 bases are TGTGCCAGCAGCGTAGAAGGTGGGACAGGGGGCTACGAGCAGTACTTC. It codes for CASSVEGGTGGYEQYF.

The CDR3 sequence: CAWSLGMGPEAFF. CDR3 sequence (DNA): TGTGCCTGGAGTTTGGGTATGGGGCCTGAAGCTTTCTTT. This sequence joins TRBV30 and TRBJ1-1, with a weak D call TRBD1 (5 bases). The CDR3 totals 13 residues. Looked up from germline, CDR1 is GTSNPN and CDR2 is SVGIG (reference sequence). Trimming cost V 2 bases and J 6 bases, with 13 bases left between them.